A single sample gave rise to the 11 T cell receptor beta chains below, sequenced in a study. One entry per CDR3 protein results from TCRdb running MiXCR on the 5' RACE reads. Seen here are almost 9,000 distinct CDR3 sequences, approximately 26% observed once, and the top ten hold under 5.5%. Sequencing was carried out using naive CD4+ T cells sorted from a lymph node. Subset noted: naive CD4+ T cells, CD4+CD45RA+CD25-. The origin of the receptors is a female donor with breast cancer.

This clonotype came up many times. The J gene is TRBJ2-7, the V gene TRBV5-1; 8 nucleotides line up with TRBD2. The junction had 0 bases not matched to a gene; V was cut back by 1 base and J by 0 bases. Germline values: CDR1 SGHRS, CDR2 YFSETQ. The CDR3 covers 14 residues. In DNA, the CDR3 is TGCGCCAGCAGCTTGAGCGGGAGCTCCTACGAGCAGTACTTC. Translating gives CASSLSGSSYEQYF.

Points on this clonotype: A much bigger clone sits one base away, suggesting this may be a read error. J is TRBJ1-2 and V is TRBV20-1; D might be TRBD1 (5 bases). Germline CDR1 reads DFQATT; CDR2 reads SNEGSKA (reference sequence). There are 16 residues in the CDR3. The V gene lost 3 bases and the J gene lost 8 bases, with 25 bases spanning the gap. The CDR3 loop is CSASDNTRDGVFGYTF. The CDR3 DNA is TGCAGTGCTAGTGACAATACCCGGGACGGGGTATTCGGCTACACCTTC.

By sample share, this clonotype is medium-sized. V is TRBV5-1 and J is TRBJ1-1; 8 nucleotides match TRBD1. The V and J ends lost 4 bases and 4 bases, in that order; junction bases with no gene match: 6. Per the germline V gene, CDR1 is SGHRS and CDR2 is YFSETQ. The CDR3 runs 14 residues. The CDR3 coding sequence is TGCGCCAGCAGCGTAACAGGGGGGCTCACTGAAGCTTTCTTT. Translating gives CASSVTGGLTEAFF.

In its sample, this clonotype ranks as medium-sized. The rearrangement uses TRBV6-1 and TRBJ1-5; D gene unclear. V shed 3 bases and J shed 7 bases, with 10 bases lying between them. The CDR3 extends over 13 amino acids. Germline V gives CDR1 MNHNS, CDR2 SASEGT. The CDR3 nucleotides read TGTGCCAGCAGTGACGACGGGGAACAGCCCCAGCATTTT. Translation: CASSDDGEQPQHF.

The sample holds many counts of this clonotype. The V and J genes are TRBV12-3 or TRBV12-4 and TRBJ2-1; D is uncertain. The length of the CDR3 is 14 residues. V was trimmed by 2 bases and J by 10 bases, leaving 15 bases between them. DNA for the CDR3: TGTGCCAGCAGTTTATTCAGGATAGCTCCAGAGCAGTTCTTC. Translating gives CASSLFRIAPEQFF.

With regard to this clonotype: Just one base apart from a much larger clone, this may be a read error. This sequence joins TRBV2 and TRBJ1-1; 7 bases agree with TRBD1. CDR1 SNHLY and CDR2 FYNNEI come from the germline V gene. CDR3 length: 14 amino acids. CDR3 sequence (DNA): TGTGCCAGCAGTATGGGACAGATGAACAATGAAGCTTTCTTT. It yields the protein CASSMGQMNNEAFF.

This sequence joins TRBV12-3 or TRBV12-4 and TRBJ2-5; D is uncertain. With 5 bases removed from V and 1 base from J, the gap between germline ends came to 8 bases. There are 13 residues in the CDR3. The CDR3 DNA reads TGTGCCAGCAGTCTCTCCACCCAAGAGACCCAGTACTTC. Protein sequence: CASSLSTQETQYF.

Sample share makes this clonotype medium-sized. CDR3 residues: CASSQGGGIPEQFF. The CDR3 DNA follows: TGTGCCAGCAGCCAGGGGGGGGGGATCCCTGAGCAGTTCTTC. V and J are TRBV7-2 and TRBJ2-1, with D tentatively TRBD1 or TRBD2 (7 bases each). Germline-derived CDR1 and CDR2 are SGHTA and FQGNSA. V lost 5 bases and J 9 bases, leaving 17 bases between the germline ends. The CDR3 totals 14 residues.

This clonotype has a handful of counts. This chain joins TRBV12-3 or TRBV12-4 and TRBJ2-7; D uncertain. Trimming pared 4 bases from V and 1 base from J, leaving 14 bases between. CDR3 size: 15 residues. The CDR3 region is CASSSLGPSSYEQYF. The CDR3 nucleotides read TGTGCCAGCAGTTCGTTAGGGCCCTCTTCCTACGAGCAGTACTTC.

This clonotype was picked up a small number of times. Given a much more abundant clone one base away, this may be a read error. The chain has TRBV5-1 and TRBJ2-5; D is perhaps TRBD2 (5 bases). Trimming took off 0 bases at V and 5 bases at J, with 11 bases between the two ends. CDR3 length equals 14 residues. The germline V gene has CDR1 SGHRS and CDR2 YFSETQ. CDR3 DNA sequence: TGCGCCAGCAGCTTGGCCCGGAGGTCGGAGACCCAGTACTTC. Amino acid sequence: CASSLARRSETQYF.

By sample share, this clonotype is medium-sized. The CDR3 DNA is TGTGCCACCAGTGACGGGACAGAACGCCGCCACGAGCAGTACTTC. Translated: CATSDGTERRHEQYF. The chain is built from TRBV24-1 and TRBJ2-7; 7 nucleotides match TRBD1. The V gene's germline CDR1 is KGHDR and CDR2 SFDVKD. V lost 4 bases and J lost 5; bases outside the gene matches: 10. The CDR3 is 15 residues long.